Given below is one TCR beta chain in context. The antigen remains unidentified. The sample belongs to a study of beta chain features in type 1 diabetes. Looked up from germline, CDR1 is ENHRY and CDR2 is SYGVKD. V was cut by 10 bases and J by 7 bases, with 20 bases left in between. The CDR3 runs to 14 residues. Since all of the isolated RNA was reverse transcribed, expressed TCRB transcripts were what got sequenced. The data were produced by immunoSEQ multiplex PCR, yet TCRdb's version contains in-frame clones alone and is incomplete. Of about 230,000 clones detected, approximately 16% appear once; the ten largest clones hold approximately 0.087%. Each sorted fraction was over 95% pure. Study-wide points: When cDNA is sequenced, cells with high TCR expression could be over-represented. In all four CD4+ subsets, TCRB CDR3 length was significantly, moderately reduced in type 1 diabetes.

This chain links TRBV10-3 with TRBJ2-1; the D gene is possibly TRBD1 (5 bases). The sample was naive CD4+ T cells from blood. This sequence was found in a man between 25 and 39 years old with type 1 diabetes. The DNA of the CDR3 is TGTGCCACCTCCTTGGGGCGAGGTAAAAATGAGCAGTTCTTC. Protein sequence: CATSLGRGKNEQFF.